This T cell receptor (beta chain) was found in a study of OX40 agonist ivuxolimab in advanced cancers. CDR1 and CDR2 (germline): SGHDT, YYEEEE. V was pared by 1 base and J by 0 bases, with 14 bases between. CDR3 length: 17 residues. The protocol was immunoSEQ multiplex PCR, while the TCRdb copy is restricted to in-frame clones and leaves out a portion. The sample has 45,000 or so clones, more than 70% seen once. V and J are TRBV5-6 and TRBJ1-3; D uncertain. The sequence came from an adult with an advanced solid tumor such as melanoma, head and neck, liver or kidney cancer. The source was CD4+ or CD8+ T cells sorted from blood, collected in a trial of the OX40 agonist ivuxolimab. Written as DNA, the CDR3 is TGTGCCAGCAGCTTGAATGGCCCAGGCAACTCTGGAAACACCATATATTTT. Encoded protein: CASSLNGPGNSGNTIYF.